This note documents a single TCR beta chain sequence. These data come from a study of blood T cell repertoires in COVID-19. As for the study in general: The United States, Italy and Spain provided the acute and convalescent COVID-19 samples. Sample material is recorded as cDNA or gDNA derived from T cells, B-cell-depleted T cells, or PBMCs.

Study processing details: Amplification from reference gene primers served as the basis for estimated nucleated cell counts. Sequenced by immunoSEQ multiplex PCR; TCRdb stores in-frame clones only, minus some. V and J calls and clone size come straight from that table; D and trimming were deduced from the DNA. The table shows under 250,000 clones, with about four fifths occurring only once. The germline gives CDR1 SGDLS, CDR2 YYNGEE. V was shortened by 3 bases and J by 0 bases, with 11 bases between the two germline ends. The CDR3 is made up of 15 amino acids. The source of this sequence is a man aged 35-49 years with active or convalescent COVID-19. Sequenced: peripheral blood. The chain uses TRBV9 and TRBJ2-3; the D gene is possibly TRBD1 (6 bases). CDR3 in DNA: TGTGCCAGCAGCGGCACGGGACATAGCACAGATACGCAGTATTTT. Its translation: CASSGTGHSTDTQYF.